This section outlines one T cell receptor beta chain sequence together with its context. What it recognizes is unknown. UMIs were added to TCR cDNA along with a universal primer site when it was made by 5'RACE template switching. From the 5' RACE reads, TCRdb called clonotypes with MiXCR, one entry per CDR3 protein. Among a few hundred thousand distinct CDR3 sequences listed, under 5% were seen once. This entry is derived from a study of T cells after yellow fever vaccination. Looking at the study overall: Preparing low-cell-number fractions relied on SMART-Seq v4 Ultra Low Input.

General study findings and limits: Within FACS-sorted repertoires, abundant clonotypes contaminating from the bulk population could be present. The appearance of a small share of clonotypes in both CD4 and CD8 compartments was observed.

Looked up from germline, CDR1 is SGHNT and CDR2 is YYREEE (reference sequence). This CDR3 is built from 13 residues. Trimming cost V 9 bases and J 1 base, with 13 bases left between them. The receptor was isolated from a man aged 18 to 30 who received the YFV17D yellow fever vaccine. The input for sequencing was PBMCs, taken 5 days after the yellow fever booster vaccination. The rearrangement joins TRBV5-4 to TRBJ2-5; D possibly uses TRBD1 or TRBD2 (7 bases each). CDR3 bases: TGTGCCACCAGGGGGGGATTCCAAGAGACCCAGTACTTC. This sequence encodes CATRGGFQETQYF.